This entry lists 17 T cell receptor beta chains sequenced from one sample in a study of cytomegalovirus exposure and HLA in healthy donors. In the PCR, 60 Vbeta and 13 Jbeta primers were used. The protocol was immunoSEQ multiplex PCR, while the TCRdb copy is restricted to in-frame clones and leaves out a portion. The repertoire consists of some 150,000 clones, with roughly 85% occurring once and the leading ten covering about 1.7%. The sequenced sample consisted of PBMCs. The receptors originated from a woman aged 25 to 39 in good health and CMV-seronegative.

The chain employs TRBV11-2 and TRBJ2-1, with 10 bases that match TRBD1. The V gene end was trimmed by 5 bases and the J gene end by 6 bases; junction bases not matched to a gene: 16. Germline V lookup: CDR1 SGHAT, CDR2 FQNNGV. This CDR3 has 18 amino acids. In DNA form, the CDR3 reads TGTGCCAGCAGCCCCGACCCACGGGACAGGGGACTTTTCAATGAGCAGTTCTTC. This gives the protein CASSPDPRDRGLFNEQFF.

The chain has TRBV11-2 and TRBJ1-2; TRBD1 might be the D (6 bases). Germline CDR1 reads SGHAT; CDR2 reads FQNNGV. V lost 5 bases and J 5 bases, leaving 21 bases between the germline ends. There are 16 residues in the CDR3. The CDR3 sequence is CASSQDPAGVGYGYTF. For the CDR3, the DNA is TGTGCCAGCAGCCAAGATCCGGCAGGGGTAGGATATGGCTACACCTTC.

This clone has only a few counts. V is TRBV25-1 and J is TRBJ2-3; possible D gene TRBD2, 6 bases. The CDR3 has 14 amino acids. V dropped 4 bases and J dropped 1 base, with 9 bases sitting between them. Germline CDR1 is MGHDK and CDR2 is SYGVNS. DNA of the CDR3: TGTGCCAGCAGTGTTCCGGGGGGCACAGATACGCAGTATTTT. Residues: CASSVPGGTDTQYF.

The V call is TRBV6-6, the J call TRBJ2-5, with 7 bases fitting TRBD2. Trimming took 10 bases from V and 5 from J; bases not matched to a gene: 1. The germline gives CDR1 MNHNY, CDR2 SVGAGI (reference sequence). This CDR3 comprises 10 residues. The CDR3 spells CATAGETQYF. The CDR3 DNA reads TGTGCCACAGCGGGGGAGACCCAGTACTTC.

The rearrangement joins TRBV6-7 to TRBJ2-2, with D unresolved. TRBV6-7 qualifies as an ORF whose function is uncertain. The CDR3 covers 13 residues. With 5 bases removed from V and 1 base from J, the gap between germline ends came to 5 bases. The CDR3 spells CASSRENTGELFF. The CDR3, as DNA: TGTGCCAGCAGTCGCGAGAACACCGGGGAGCTGTTTTTT.

This clone was counted a few times. The chain joins TRBV29-1 to TRBJ1-2, with D possibly TRBD1 on 5 matching bases. The germline V and J ends were trimmed by 7 bases and 6 bases, with 18 bases remaining between them. Germline assignment: CDR1 SQVTM and CDR2 ANQGSEA. The CDR3 loop spans 13 amino acids. The CDR3 protein is CSARGGGDDGYTF. CDR3 DNA: TGCAGCGCACGAGGCGGGGGAGATGATGGCTACACCTTC.

The chain couples TRBV7-2 to TRBJ2-3; 13 bases fit TRBD2. The length of the CDR3 is 18 residues. Germline V gives CDR1 SGHTA, CDR2 FQGNSA. Trimming took 1 base from V and 5 from J; bases not matched to a gene: 9. The CDR3 DNA follows: TGTGCCAGCAGCTTAGAACTAGCGGGGGGGTTCCCTCAAGATACGCAGTATTTT. As protein: CASSLELAGGFPQDTQYF. Full variable domain (missing parts from reference TRBV7-2 and TRBJ2-3): GAGVSQSPSNKVTEKGKDVELRCDPISGHTALYWYRQSLGQGLEFLIYFQGNSAPDKSGLPSDRFSAERTGGSVSTLTIQRTQQEDSAVYLCASSLELAGGFPQDTQYFGPGTRLTVL.

The rearrangement uses TRBV7-3 and TRBJ1-1; no clear D. The CDR3 sequence is 13 residues long. V was pared by 4 bases and J by 1 base, with 7 bases between. Germline V gives CDR1 SGHTA, CDR2 FQGTGA. The CDR3 protein is CASSSNRNTEAFF. CDR3 in DNA: TGTGCCAGCAGCTCCAACAGGAACACTGAAGCTTTCTTT.

The chain couples TRBV5-6 to TRBJ2-7, with 7 nucleotides matching TRBD2. CDR3 length: 12 residues. The germline V gene has CDR1 SGHDT and CDR2 YYEEEE. V trimming: 4 bases; J trimming: 13 bases; junction bases outside the gene matches: 11. CDR3 amino acids: CASSTSGTTSYF. The CDR3 bases are TGTGCCAGCAGCACCTCCGGGACTACCTCATACTTC.

The chain joins TRBV30 to TRBJ1-6; 8 bases agree with TRBD1. V lost 3 bases, J lost 5 bases, and 12 bases stayed unmatched. CDR1 and CDR2 from the germline V gene are GTSNPN and SVGIG (reference sequence). The CDR3 spans 17 residues. CDR3 amino acids: CAWSDDITGQDNSPLHF. CDR3 DNA sequence: TGTGCCTGGAGCGACGATATAACGGGACAGGATAATTCACCCCTCCACTTT. Based on the CDR3 plus reference TRBV30 and TRBJ1-6, the full variable domain is SQTIHQWPATLVQPVGSPLSLECTVEGTSNPNLYWYRQAAGRGLQLLFYSVGIGQISSEVPQNLSASRPQDRQFILSSKKLLLSDSGFYLCAWSDDITGQDNSPLHFGNGTRLTVT.

This clone is a singleton in its sample. This chain links TRBV28 with TRBJ2-2; D is possibly TRBD2 (7 bases). V dropped 4 bases and J dropped 3 bases, with 15 bases sitting between them. Looked up from germline, CDR1 is MDHEN and CDR2 is SYDVKM. The CDR3 totals 16 residues. The chain's CDR3 is CASSSWGAGDTGELFF. Here the CDR3 DNA reads TGTGCCAGCAGTTCGTGGGGGGCGGGGGACACCGGGGAGCTGTTTTTT.

The J gene is TRBJ1-2, the V gene TRBV9, with TRBD1 identical over 7 bases. V was clipped by 0 bases and J by 4 bases; unmatched bases: 6. The germline V gene has CDR1 SGDLS and CDR2 YYNGEE. This CDR3 contains 15 residues. The CDR3 is CASSVDEGAGYGYTF. CDR3 DNA: TGTGCCAGCAGCGTAGACGAGGGGGCAGGCTATGGCTACACCTTC.

The rearrangement joins TRBV5-1 to TRBJ1-1, with D unresolved. Trimming stripped 4 bases from V and 5 bases from J, with 18 bases between. Germline CDR1 reads SGHRS; CDR2 reads YFSETQ. The CDR3 runs 15 residues. CDR3 in DNA: TGCGCCAGCAGCCCCAGTCCGGGGTTGGGGACTGAAGCTTTCTTT. It yields the protein CASSPSPGLGTEAFF. Full variable domain (missing parts from reference TRBV5-1 and TRBJ1-1): KAGVTQTPRYLIKTRGQQVTLSCSPISGHRSVSWYQQTPGQGLQFLFEYFSETQRNKGNFPGRFSGRQFSNSRSEMNVSTLELGDSALYLCASSPSPGLGTEAFFGQGTRLTVV.

This chain connects TRBV19 to TRBJ1-1; possible D gene TRBD1, 5 bases. The CDR3 length is 13 residues. Germline V gene data show CDR1 as LNHDA and CDR2 as SQIVND (reference sequence). V lost 4 bases, J lost 1 base, and 7 bases lay in between. The CDR3 spells CASSKQGNTEAFF. The CDR3 DNA is TGTGCCAGTAGTAAGCAGGGGAACACTGAAGCTTTCTTT.

The CDR3 DNA sequence: TGTGCCAGCAGCTTGGAAGGGGCAGGGCGGGGCCCCGAGACCCAGTACTTC. Translating gives CASSLEGAGRGPETQYF. The chain couples TRBV5-4 to TRBJ2-5, with D maybe TRBD2 (6 bases). The CDR3 is made up of 17 amino acids. The V and J ends lost 0 bases and 5 bases respectively, with 20 bases between them. Germline CDR1 reads SGHNT; CDR2 reads YYREEE (reference sequence).

The chain couples TRBV19 to TRBJ2-3; maybe TRBD1 (5 bases). CDR3 size: 15 residues. The germline CDR1 and CDR2 sequences are LNHDA and SQIVND (reference sequence). Trimming cost V 4 bases and J 5 bases, with 16 bases left between them. This chain's CDR3 is CASSSTGIDGDTQYF. As DNA, the CDR3 is TGTGCCAGTAGTAGTACAGGAATCGACGGAGATACGCAGTATTTT.

The rearrangement links TRBV4-2 to TRBJ2-5, with 10 bases aligning to TRBD1. Germline CDR1 is LGHNA and CDR2 is YNFKEQ. The V and J ends lost 3 bases and 5 bases, in that order; junction bases with no gene match: 6. This CDR3 has 15 amino acids. CDR3 amino acids: CASSHPDRGDETQYF. As DNA, the CDR3 is TGTGCCAGCAGCCACCCGGACAGGGGGGATGAGACCCAGTACTTC.